This T cell receptor (beta chain) came from a study of shared clonotypes between healthy human individuals. Libraries were prepared by immunoSEQ multiplex PCR; TCRdb keeps only in-frame clonotypes and omits some of them. Here the sample spans some 1 million clones, about 75% being singletons. Germline CDR1 reads MNHNY; CDR2 reads SVGAGI (reference sequence). This CDR3 contains 12 residues. The V and J ends lost 5 bases and 7 bases, in that order; junction bases with no gene match: 1. The chain uses TRBV6-6 and TRBJ2-1; 8 bases align to TRBD1. The specimen sequenced was memory CD4+ T cells sorted from blood. The subset: CD45RA-negative fraction. This receptor was obtained from a man younger than 35 in good health. CDR3 nucleotide sequence: TGTGCCAGCAGTAGGGACAGGAATGAGCAGTTCTTC. Its protein is CASSRDRNEQFF.